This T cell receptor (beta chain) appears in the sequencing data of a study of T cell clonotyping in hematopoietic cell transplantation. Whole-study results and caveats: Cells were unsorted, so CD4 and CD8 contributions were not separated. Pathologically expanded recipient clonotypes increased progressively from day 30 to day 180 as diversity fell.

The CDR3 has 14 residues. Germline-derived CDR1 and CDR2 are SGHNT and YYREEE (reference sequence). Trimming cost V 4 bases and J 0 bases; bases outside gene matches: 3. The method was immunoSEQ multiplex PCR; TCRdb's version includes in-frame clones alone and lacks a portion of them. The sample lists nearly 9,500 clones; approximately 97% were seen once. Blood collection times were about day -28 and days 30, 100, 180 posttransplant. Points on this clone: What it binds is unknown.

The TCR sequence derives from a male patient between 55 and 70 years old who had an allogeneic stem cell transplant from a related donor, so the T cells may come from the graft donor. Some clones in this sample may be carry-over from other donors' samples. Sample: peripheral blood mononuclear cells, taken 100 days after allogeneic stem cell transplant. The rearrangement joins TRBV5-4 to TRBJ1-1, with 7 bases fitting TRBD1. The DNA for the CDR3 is TGTGCCAGCAGCGTGGGACAGTTGAACACTGAAGCTTTCTTT. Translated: CASSVGQLNTEAFF.